These T cell receptor beta chains were read from a single sample in a study of human T cells and chemical hapten exposure. TCRdb processed the RACE reads anew with MiXCR; each CDR3 protein has one entry. In the table there are around 380,000 distinct CDR3 sequences, approximately 5% of which are singletons. The material sequenced was whole blood, taken in connection with sensitization to the hapten diphenylcyclopropenone (DPC). The receptors stem from a woman in her late teens or twenties with alopecia areata. Some clones in this sample may be carry-over from other donors' samples. The CDR3 runs from the conserved cysteine through the conserved F or W. D genes are given only for firm matches. Some rows mark clone size as missing; the rest say once, few, many or name a class of expanded clone.

clone size | J gene | V gene | D gene | CDR3 DNA | CDR3 protein
few | TRBJ1-1 | TRBV5-1 | TRBD1 | TGCGCCAGCAGCTTGGAAGCCGTCGGACAGGATGAAGCTTTCTTT | CASSLEAVGQDEAFF
. | TRBJ1-2 | TRBV29-1 | . | TGCAGCGTTGATCGCCAGGGAAGTAACTATGGCTACACCTTC | CSVDRQGSNYGYTF
. | TRBJ2-3 | TRBV6-5 | . | TGTGCCAGCAGTTACTCGGCGGATCCTACGGGCACAGATACGCAGTATTTT | CASSYSADPTGTDTQYF
. | TRBJ1-3 | TRBV7-9 | . | TGTGCCAGCAGCTTAATCGCAGGGGAGAAAAACACCATATATTTT | CASSLIAGEKNTIYF
. | TRBJ1-6 | TRBV10-3 | . | TGTGCCATCAGTGAGTCAAGGGACTCACCCCTCCACTTT | CAISESRDSPLHF
few | TRBJ1-1 | TRBV18 | . | TGTGCCAGCTCGTTCGAGGAGGGGGACACTGAAGCTTTCTTT | CASSFEEGDTEAFF
many | TRBJ1-5 | TRBV20-1 | TRBD1 | TGCAGTGCTATAGGACAGGGGACAGGGGGAAGGAGGGCCCAGCATTTT | CSAIGQGTGGRRAQHF
. | TRBJ2-1 | TRBV7-9 | . | TGTGCCAGCAGCCCCAGAGGGGGGTCCTACAATGAGCAGTTCTTC | CASSPRGGSYNEQFF
. | TRBJ2-3 | TRBV7-6 | TRBD2 | TGTGCCAGCAGCTTAGTTCCGGGAGGAGGGCTAGATACGCAGTATTTT | CASSLVPGGGLDTQYF
many | TRBJ2-7 | TRBV5-1 | . | TGCGCCAGCAGCGCCGGAGGGAACGAGCAGTACTTC | CASSAGGNEQYF
few | TRBJ1-1 | TRBV4-1 | . | TGCGCCAGCAGCCAAGATAAGCGGCGGTGGTTGAACACTGAAGCTTTCTTT | CASSQDKRRWLNTEAFF
many | TRBJ2-3 | TRBV13 | TRBD2 | TGTGCCAGCAGCCCCCTGACTAGCGGGGGAGATACGCAGTATTTT | CASSPLTSGGDTQYF
few | TRBJ2-7 | TRBV12-3/TRBV12-4 | . | TGTGCCAGCAGTTTACCCGGGGCCGAGCAGTACTTC | CASSLPGAEQYF
few | TRBJ2-1 | TRBV5-1 | TRBD1 | TGCGCCAGCAGCTTGTGGGGGACAGGGCAGTACAATGAGCAGTTCTTC | CASSLWGTGQYNEQFF
many | TRBJ2-7 | TRBV3-1 | TRBD1 | TGTGCCAGCAGCTCCACGGACAGGGGGCGCGAGCAGTACTTC | CASSSTDRGREQYF
many | TRBJ2-7 | TRBV10-3 | . | TGTGCCATCGGACAACAGGAGTCCTACGAGCAGTACTTC | CAIGQQESYEQYF
. | TRBJ2-4 | TRBV7-2 | TRBD1 | TGTGCCAGCAGCCCGACGGGACAGGGGGCGAGATCAAACATTCAGTACTTC | CASSPTGQGARSNIQYF
many | TRBJ1-2 | TRBV4-3 | . | TGCGCCAGCAGCCCAGCAAGGGTTACTAACTATGGCTACACCTTC | CASSPARVTNYGYTF
many | TRBJ1-4 | TRBV20-1 | . | TGCAGCTGCAGGGAGTCTTCTGAAAAACTGTTTTTT | CSCRESSEKLFF
few | TRBJ1-6 | TRBV20-1 | . | TGCAGTGCTTCTACCTCCATCGGGGGCTATTCACCCCTCCACTTT | CSASTSIGGYSPLHF
. | TRBJ2-4 | TRBV10-3 | . | TGTGCCATCAGTGAGCACCCCCGAAGTGTGGGGGGCGGCCTTATAGCCAAAAACATTCAGTACTTC | CAISEHPRSVGGGLIAKNIQYF
. | TRBJ2-1 | TRBV3-1 | TRBD2 | TGTGCCAGCAGCCCCATAGCGGGGGGTTTCGATGAGCAGTTCTTC | CASSPIAGGFDEQFF
many | TRBJ1-2 | TRBV2 | . | TGTGCCAGCAGCGAATCCCCGACCCCAGCGGGGTATGGCTACACCTTC | CASSESPTPAGYGYTF
. | TRBJ2-5 | TRBV7-2 | . | TGTGCCAGCAGCTTATTATTCAGGGGAGAGACCCAGTACTTC | CASSLLFRGETQYF
. | TRBJ2-7 | TRBV4-2 | . | TGTGCCAGTAGTGGCGGAGGGGTTTTTTTTTACGAGCAGTACTTC | CASSGGGVFFYEQYF
many | TRBJ2-7 | TRBV6-2/TRBV6-3 | . | TGTGCCAGCAGCCGGGACACGGACTCCTACGAGCAGTACTTC | CASSRDTDSYEQYF
few | TRBJ1-1 | TRBV4-2 | . | TGTGCCAGCAGCCAAGATTGGGGGGAAGGAACTGAAGCTTTCTTT | CASSQDWGEGTEAFF
. | TRBJ1-2 | TRBV4-3 | TRBD1 | TGCGCCAGCAGCGCTTTAGGCACAGGGGGCAAGGATGGCTACACCTTC | CASSALGTGGKDGYTF
few | TRBJ2-7 | TRBV11-2 | TRBD1 | TGTGCCAGCAGCGCCCGGGACAGGGGGCTTGAGCAGTACTTC | CASSARDRGLEQYF
few | TRBJ1-2 | TRBV5-1 | TRBD1 | TGCGCCAGCAGCTTGGAACCTGGGACAGCCTATGGCTACACCTTC | CASSLEPGTAYGYTF
many | TRBJ2-5 | TRBV20-1 | . | TGCAGTGCCCATTACCAAGAGACCCAGTACTTC | CSAHYQETQYF
many | TRBJ2-4 | TRBV7-8 | . | TGTGCCAGCCTACCGTTCGGACGCACCAAAAACATTCAGTACTTC | CASLPFGRTKNIQYF
. | TRBJ2-1 | TRBV5-1 | . | TGCGCCAGCAGCTTGTCGTTCATCGGGACTGCTAATGAGCAGTTCTTC | CASSLSFIGTANEQFF
many | TRBJ2-1 | TRBV12-3/TRBV12-4 | TRBD1 | TGTGCCAGCAGCTTCGCACAGGGGGGACTCCAACCCAATGAGCAGTTCTTC | CASSFAQGGLQPNEQFF
few | TRBJ2-3 | TRBV3-1 | . | TGTGCCAGCAGCCAATATAAGGCCCGGCTACCAGATACGCAGTATTTT | CASSQYKARLPDTQYF
. | TRBJ2-3 | TRBV24-1 | TRBD1 | TGTGCCACCAGTGTGGGGACAGGTGCAGATACGCAGTATTTT | CATSVGTGADTQYF
few | TRBJ2-1 | TRBV7-9 | . | TGTGCCAGCAGCTTGGGATACTACCCTTGGAATGAGCAGTTCTTC | CASSLGYYPWNEQFF
. | TRBJ1-4 | TRBV20-1 | . | TGCAGTGCTAGATTCCCAACTAATGAAAAACTGTTTTTT | CSARFPTNEKLFF
many | TRBJ2-3 | TRBV7-7 | TRBD2 | TGTGCTAGCAGCTTAGGACGGGGGGGCACAGATACGCAGTATTTT | CASSLGRGGTDTQYF
few | TRBJ1-2 | TRBV28 | . | TGTGCCGGGAGCGGAGGGAGAAACTATGGCTACACCTTC | CAGSGGRNYGYTF
. | TRBJ2-2 | TRBV7-3 | . | TGTGCCAGCAGCTCGGGTCCCACCGGGGAGCTGTTTTTT | CASSSGPTGELFF
many | TRBJ1-2 | TRBV29-1 | . | TGCAGCGTTCGGGGGGCGTATGGCTACACCTTC | CSVRGAYGYTF
many | TRBJ1-1 | TRBV7-2 | . | TGTGCCAGCAGCTTAAATGGGGAGAACACTGAAGCTTTCTTT | CASSLNGENTEAFF